These 10 T cell receptor beta chains were all obtained from the same sample, sequenced in a study of CD8+CD57+ T cells in acquired aplastic anemia. The study profiled TCR beta VDJ and CDR3 using genomic DNA as template. One entry per CDR3 protein, called by TCRdb with MiXCR from the reads. Among 150,000 to 200,000 distinct CDR3 sequences listed, around 45% were seen once. Sequenced material: sorted CD4+, CD8+, or CD8+CD57+ T cells (not recorded which) from PBMCs. Every receptor here comes from a human donor in good health.

This clonotype was found many times. The chain joins TRBV2 to TRBJ2-7, with D possibly matching TRBD1 (5 bases). V lost 2 bases, J lost 7 bases, and 12 bases lay in between. Germline V lookup: CDR1 SNHLY, CDR2 FYNNEI. The CDR3 covers 13 residues. The CDR3 DNA is TGTGCCAGCAGTGAAACAGGAATGGAAGAGCAGTACTTC. The encoded protein is CASSETGMEEQYF.

The V call is TRBV11-2, the J call TRBJ2-7; TRBD1 matches at 10 bases. The germline V gene has CDR1 SGHAT and CDR2 FQNNGV. Trimming at V came to 2 bases and at J to 3 bases, leaving 10 bases not matched to a gene. CDR3 size: 17 residues. CDR3 protein: CASSLTASGQGGYEQYF. CDR3 DNA sequence: TGTGCCAGCAGCTTAACCGCCTCTGGACAGGGGGGCTACGAGCAGTACTTC.

This chain uses TRBV24-1 with TRBJ1-2; D uncertain. The CDR3 extends over 12 amino acids. Germline CDR1 is KGHDR and CDR2 is SFDVKD. V shed 9 bases and J shed 2 bases, with 9 bases lying between them. The DNA for the CDR3 is TGTGCCACCTCCGCCGTAAACTATGGCTACACCTTC. It yields the protein CATSAVNYGYTF.

This chain links TRBV20-1 with TRBJ2-7, with 7 bases fitting TRBD2. The ends lost 5 bases at V and 4 bases at J; junction bases unmatched: 5. CDR1 is DFQATT, CDR2 SNEGSKA, per germline (reference sequence). The CDR3 is 12 residues long. CDR3: CSASLAEYEQYF. The CDR3, as DNA: TGCAGTGCTTCTCTAGCGGAATACGAGCAGTACTTC.

The rearrangement joins TRBV29-1 to TRBJ1-6; unclear D gene. Trimming removed 5 bases at V and 2 bases at J, with 10 bases between. Germline V gene lookup returns CDR1 SQVTM and CDR2 ANQGSEA. The CDR3 length is 14 residues. The CDR3 nucleotides are TGCAGCGTTAAGGAATCGACCTATAATTCACCCCTCCACTTT. It yields the protein CSVKESTYNSPLHF.

This clonotype came up a few times. The chain joins TRBV12-3 or TRBV12-4 to TRBJ1-4; D may be TRBD1 (6 bases). The CDR3 is made up of 18 amino acids. V lost 3 bases and J lost 8, with 25 bases in between. CDR3 coding DNA: TGTGCCAGCAGTTTTGGTGATACGGCGGGACATGTTTTGGAAAAACTGTTTTTT. The encoded protein is CASSFGDTAGHVLEKLFF.

V usage is TRBV19 and J usage is TRBJ2-7; D not resolved. Germline assignment: CDR1 LNHDA and CDR2 SQIVND (reference sequence). The V end lost 4 bases, the J end lost 1 base, and 14 bases lay between the germline ends. The CDR3 length is 15 residues. The CDR3 region has the DNA TGTGCCAGTAGTAAGTTCCAGTCACCGTCCTACGAGCAGTACTTC. This encodes CASSKFQSPSYEQYF.

This clonotype was seen at least ten times. The rearrangement joins TRBV6-1 to TRBJ1-6; 8 bases fit TRBD1. The CDR3 covers 17 residues. Per the germline V gene, CDR1 is MNHNS and CDR2 is SASEGT. V was clipped by 7 bases and J by 0 bases; unmatched bases: 8. The DNA for the CDR3 is TGTGCCAGCAACGACAGGGGTGTTGGCTCCTATAATTCACCCCTCCACTTT. This encodes CASNDRGVGSYNSPLHF.

J is TRBJ2-2 and V is TRBV5-1; unclear D gene. Trimming shortened V by 6 bases and J by 1 base, and 4 bases separated the two germline ends. This CDR3 region has 12 residues. From germline, CDR1 is SGHRS and CDR2 YFSETQ. CDR3 nucleotides: TGCGCCAGCACTAAGAACACCGGGGAGCTGTTTTTT. Protein product: CASTKNTGELFF. The complete variable domain, with remaining parts taken from reference TRBV5-1 and TRBJ2-2, reads KAGVTQTPRYLIKTRGQQVTLSCSPISGHRSVSWYQQTPGQGLQFLFEYFSETQRNKGNFPGRFSGRQFSNSRSEMNVSTLELGDSALYLCASTKNTGELFFGEGSRLTVL.

Note on this clonotype: A junction boundary mismatches the germline segment, possibly from a read error. The rearrangement links TRBV3-1 to TRBJ1-1; maybe TRBD1 (5 bases). Germline V gene sequence: CDR1 LGHDT, CDR2 YNNKEL (reference sequence). The CDR3 has 12 amino acids. The DNA for the CDR3 is TGTGCCTGCAGCCAACAGGAGGTTGAAGCTTTCTTT. The encoded protein is CACSQQEVEAFF.